This TCR beta chain was observed in a study of shared T cell receptors in the human thymus. Profiling relied on immunoSEQ multiplex PCR, and the TCRdb table lists in-frame clones only, not all of them. Here the sample spans about 610,000 clones, approximately 87% being singletons. Germline V gene data show CDR1 as SGHTA and CDR2 as FQGNSA. V shed 2 bases and J shed 3 bases, with 14 bases lying between them. The CDR3 spans 15 residues. The data were also submitted as part of a second study, on human thymus T cells. That paper adds: Corrective surgery for congenital heart defects was being performed on the healthy Finnish infants who were the donors. Thymus pieces cut out during corrective heart surgery were the tissue that was used. Thymic and blood repertoires appeared to show biased V and J gene usage. A high degree of thymic repertoire overlap among unrelated individuals was reported in related research.

The clonotype comes from a boy younger than two with a congenital heart defect. The sample comprised thymocytes. J is TRBJ2-7 and V is TRBV7-2, with D maybe TRBD2 (6 bases). The CDR3 protein is CASSLREETHYEQYF. CDR3 DNA sequence: TGTGCCAGCAGCTTAAGGGAGGAGACACACTACGAGCAGTACTTC.